These 5 T cell receptor beta chains came from one sample sequenced in a study of blood T cell repertoires in COVID-19. Data came from immunoSEQ multiplex PCR; TCRdb stores just in-frame clones and leaves some out. The sample lists tens of thousands of clones, roughly three quarters occurring once. Sequencing was done on a sample of peripheral blood. The source is a human donor in a cohort sampled during active COVID-19.

The chain links TRBV28 to TRBJ1-1, with D possibly matching TRBD1 (6 bases). CDR3 length equals 13 residues. Trimming took 6 bases from V and 11 from J, leaving 19 bases between them. Germline CDR1 and CDR2: MDHEN and SYDVKM. The CDR3 nucleotides are TGTGCCAGCAGCTGGGGGCAGCCACCGGGGGCTTTCTTT. Its protein is CASSWGQPPGAFF. Using reference TRBV28 and TRBJ1-1 for the parts outside the CDR3, the full variable domain is DVKVTQSSRYLVKRTGEKVFLECVQDMDHENMFWYRQDPGLGLRLIYFSYDVKMKEKGDIPEGYSVSREKKERFSLILESASTNQTSMYLCASSWGQPPGAFFGQGTRLTVV.

The chain combines TRBV27 with TRBJ1-1, with 10 bases matching TRBD1. CDR1 is MNHEY, CDR2 SMNVEV, per germline (reference sequence). Unmatched junction bases numbered 7, after V lost 5 bases and J lost 1 base. The CDR3 has 16 residues. This chain's CDR3 is CASSPMDRGTNTEAFF. The DNA for the CDR3 is TGTGCCAGCAGTCCGATGGACAGGGGGACGAACACTGAAGCTTTCTTT.

V and J are TRBV7-9 and TRBJ1-1; D is possibly TRBD1 (5 bases). The CDR3 length is 14 residues. CDR1 and CDR2 (germline): SEHNR, FQNEAQ (reference sequence). Deletions cut 0 bases from V and 5 bases from J, with 10 bases between. The CDR3 loop is CASSLAGGGTEAFF. CDR3 coding DNA: TGTGCCAGCAGCTTAGCCGGGGGAGGGACTGAAGCTTTCTTT.

The chain joins TRBV7-2 to TRBJ1-2; D gene uncertain. There are 13 residues in the CDR3. V was pared by 1 base and J by 6 bases, with 9 bases between. Per the germline V gene, CDR1 is SGHTA and CDR2 is FQGNSA. Here the CDR3 reads CASSLVSPNGYTF. CDR3 coding DNA: TGTGCCAGCAGCTTAGTAAGCCCGAATGGCTACACCTTC. The variable domain in full, completed from reference TRBV7-2 and TRBJ1-2, reads GAGVSQSPSNKVTEKGKDVELRCDPISGHTALYWYRQSLGQGLEFLIYFQGNSAPDKSGLPSDRFSAERTGGSVSTLTIQRTQQEDSAVYLCASSLVSPNGYTFGSGTRLTVV.

This clone was seen just once. The identical CDR3 is also encoded by other nucleotide sequences in the sample. This chain uses TRBV7-3 with TRBJ2-2; D is undetermined. V dropped 5 bases and J dropped 1 base, with 8 bases sitting between them. The CDR3 consists of 14 residues. Germline V lookup: CDR1 SGHTA, CDR2 FQGTGA. The CDR3 spells CASSPTVNTGELFF. The CDR3 DNA is TGTGCCAGCAGCCCAACAGTGAACACCGGGGAGCTGTTTTTT.